One sample yielded the 2 T cell receptor beta chains listed below, sequenced in a study of T cells in Graves' hyperthyroidism and ophthalmopathy. There were TCR beta CDR3 regions amplified from RNA transcripts. HTBI primers were used for first-round RT-PCR of the TCR CDR3. Each CDR3 protein gets one entry after TCRdb re-called the multiplex PCR reads with MiXCR. The data show roughly 570,000 distinct CDR3 sequences, under 60% seen once. What was sequenced was peripheral blood or thyroid tissue (not recorded which). These receptors were taken from an adult woman with Graves' disease, either hyperthyroidism or ophthalmopathy (not recorded which).

This clonotype has only a few counts. The rearrangement links TRBV7-8 to TRBJ1-2; D gene ambiguous. The CDR3 runs to 13 residues. Trimming cost V 3 bases and J 4 bases, with 9 bases left between them. Per germline, CDR1 SGHVS and CDR2 FQNEAQ. The CDR3 DNA follows: TGTGCCAGCAGCTTCAGTAATGGCTATGGCTACACCTTC. As protein: CASSFSNGYGYTF. Looking up the rest from reference TRBV7-8 and TRBJ1-2 gives the full variable domain: GAGVSQSPRYKVAKRGQDVALRCDPISGHVSLFWYQQALGQGPEFLTYFQNEAQLDKSGLPSDRFFAERPEGSVSTLKIQRTQQEDSAVYLCASSFSNGYGYTFGSGTRLTVV.

Remarks on this clonotype: The junction shows a germline mismatch at one end, possibly a read error. The chain recombines TRBV10-3 with TRBJ2-7; 13 bases align to TRBD2. The germline V gene has CDR1 ENHRY and CDR2 SYGVKD. This CDR3 comprises 15 residues. CDR3 protein: CASSPGLAGRYEQYF. DNA of the CDR3: TGTGCCAGCAGTCCGGGACTAGCGGGAAGGTACGAGCAGTACTTC.